A selection of T cell receptor beta chains follows, all from one sample in a study of OX40 agonist ivuxolimab in advanced cancers. This table comes from immunoSEQ multiplex PCR, and its TCRdb copy is limited to in-frame clones, with some not included. The sample consists of about 91,000 clones, 85% of them appearing once. Sequences were derived from CD4+ or CD8+ T cells sorted from blood, sampled in a trial of the OX40 agonist ivuxolimab. These receptors all stem from an adult with an advanced solid tumor such as melanoma, head and neck, liver or kidney cancer. The CDR3 runs from the conserved cysteine through the conserved F or W.

>TRBV19
CASSKVRTGGYEQYF
>TRBV19
CASRDSPWSGSPLHF
>TRBV29-1
CSVDLPMSIAANRDTQYF
>TRBV18
CASSLQGPTGGSYNEQFF
>TRBV5-1
CASSLSAGWNTEAFF
>TRBV6-5
CASSYQDSKAFF
>TRBV7-9
CASSLVSGGMGTEAFF
>TRBV5-1
CASSLGPSGRDTGELFF
>TRBV27
CASRGLAGRNEQFF
>TRBV9
CASSVGYSAEAFF
>TRBV6-1
CASSDNTGELFF
>TRBV4-1
CASSQEGTRWGGNEKLFF
>TRBV5-6
CASSAFRETQYF
>TRBV4-2
CASSQDRLAGETQYF
>TRBV10-3
CAISAQGAERAFF
>TRBV5-1
CASSGEAGGGNTIYF
>TRBV7-9
CASSSQDKNTEAFF
>TRBV5-6
CASRRGQPDTQYF
>TRBV27
CASSRLQGRSEKLFF
>TRBV7-2
CASSLGAGVDTQYF
>TRBV14
CASSQRETGGQFF
>TRBV15
CATSSEGYYGYTF
>TRBV5-4
CASSGLAGKIGETQYF
>TRBV23-1
CASRILGGATNTEAFF
>TRBV18
CASSPPLAGPGYTF
>TRBV4-2
CASSQELTAASSGNTIYF